This T cell receptor beta chain was recorded in a study of a mutant IDH1 vaccine in newly diagnosed glioma. Study-level background: Most had both radiotherapy and temozolomide beforehand; others had only one.

This CDR3 is built from 17 residues. CDR1 LGHNA and CDR2 YNFKEQ come from the germline V gene. V lost 0 bases to trimming and J lost 2 bases, with 15 bases between them. To note about this clone: What it binds is unknown.

Only in-frame clones appear in the TCRdb table, and some are missing; sequencing was by immunoSEQ multiplex PCR. This sample has 50,000 to 70,000 clones; around 74% occur once, and the top ten carry roughly 5%. Time point specified: week 35, safety follow-up. With topical imiquimod, each dose of the vaccine consisted of 300 ug of mutant IDH1 20-mer peptide. The specimen comprised PBMCs, sampled from a glioma patient whose treatment included an IDH1 peptide vaccine. This TCR was sampled from a man in his fifties with glioma. The chain joins TRBV4-2 to TRBJ2-3; unclear D gene. CDR3 residues: CASSQDVDVSLTDTQYF. The CDR3 nucleotides are TGTGCCAGCAGCCAAGATGTGGACGTATCACTCACAGATACGCAGTATTTT.